Below, 15 T cell receptor beta chains from the same sample are listed, as sequenced in a study of shared clonotypes between healthy human individuals. Here immunoSEQ multiplex PCR was the method, and the copy in TCRdb shows in-frame clones only, minus some. In the table there are about 730,000 clones, 55% to 80% of which are singletons. Sequenced input: memory CD4+ T cells sorted from blood. The subset: CD45RA-negative fraction. Source of these receptors: a woman in her 30s in good health.

The rearrangement joins TRBV9 to TRBJ2-5; no firm D call. This CDR3 has 18 amino acids. Germline assignment: CDR1 SGDLS and CDR2 YYNGEE. The V end was cut by 3 bases, the J end by 5 bases, with 26 bases between. CDR3: CASSAHTDALGLWETQYF. For the CDR3, the DNA is TGTGCCAGCAGCGCACACACCGACGCTTTGGGCCTTTGGGAGACCCAGTACTTC.

This clone was detected only a few times. J is TRBJ1-1 and V is TRBV6-6, with 7 bases identical to TRBD1. CDR3 length: 13 residues. The V segment lost 6 bases and the J segment 4 bases; nucleotides outside the gene matches: 5. Per the germline V gene, CDR1 is MNHNY and CDR2 is SVGAGI (reference sequence). The CDR3, as DNA: TGTGCCAGCAGCAGGGGGGAAGGCACTGAAGCTTTCTTT. Protein: CASSRGEGTEAFF.

This clone was detected once. The chain combines TRBV19 with TRBJ2-7; maybe TRBD1 (5 bases). Germline assignment: CDR1 LNHDA and CDR2 SQIVND (reference sequence). The CDR3 is 15 amino acids. V was trimmed by 5 bases and J by 0 bases, leaving 14 bases between them. The chain's CDR3 is CASSPTLTASYEQYF. CDR3 bases: TGTGCCAGTAGTCCCACCCTGACAGCCTCCTACGAGCAGTACTTC.

The chain couples TRBV28 to TRBJ2-7; 12 bases fit TRBD2. V gave up 3 bases and J gave up 4 bases; unmatched junction bases: 10. Germline loops: CDR1 MDHEN, CDR2 SYDVKM. CDR3 length equals 17 residues. The CDR3 loop reads CASSLASGRAKWYEQYF. Here the CDR3 DNA reads TGTGCCAGCAGTTTGGCTAGCGGGAGGGCAAAATGGTACGAGCAGTACTTC. The full variable domain, its missing parts supplied by reference TRBV28 and TRBJ2-7, is DVKVTQSSRYLVKRTGEKVFLECVQDMDHENMFWYRQDPGLGLRLIYFSYDVKMKEKGDIPEGYSVSREKKERFSLILESASTNQTSMYLCASSLASGRAKWYEQYFGPGTRLTVT.

The chain combines TRBV18 with TRBJ2-1; the D gene could be TRBD1 or TRBD2 (5 bases each). The CDR3 length is 12 residues. Germline V gene sequence: CDR1 KGHSH, CDR2 LQKENI. V dropped 3 bases and J dropped 9 bases, with 9 bases sitting between them. The CDR3 is CASSPGDREQFF. The CDR3 DNA sequence: TGTGCCAGCTCACCGGGGGATCGTGAGCAGTTCTTC.

The chain uses TRBV6-6 and TRBJ2-2; D is uncertain. Trimming took off 4 bases at V and 3 bases at J, with 3 bases between the two ends. The length of the CDR3 is 12 residues. CDR1 and CDR2 from the germline V gene are MNHNY and SVGAGI (reference sequence). DNA for the CDR3: TGTGCCAGCAGTTCCCACACCGGGGAGCTGTTTTTT. It translates to CASSSHTGELFF.

This clone was seen once. The chain carries TRBV2 and TRBJ2-1; TRBD1 is a possible D gene (5 bases). Deletions cut 7 bases from V and 3 bases from J, with 10 bases between. The germline gives CDR1 SNHLY, CDR2 FYNNEI. The CDR3 sequence is 13 residues long. As DNA, the CDR3 is TGTGCCAGCAAACAGGAGCACTACAATGAGCAGTTCTTC. Translating it yields CASKQEHYNEQFF.

This chain links TRBV5-1 with TRBJ2-7, with TRBD1 matching over 8 bases. The germline V gene has CDR1 SGHRS and CDR2 YFSETQ. J lost 7 bases, V lost 3 bases, and 3 bases had no gene match. CDR3 length: 12 amino acids. CDR3 nucleotide sequence: TGCGCCAGCAGCTCACAGGGGGAAGAGCAGTACTTC. Protein product: CASSSQGEEQYF.

V gene TRBV6-5 combines with J gene TRBJ2-3, with D perhaps assigned TRBD1 or TRBD2 (7 bases each). The germline CDR1 and CDR2 sequences are MNHEY and SVGAGI. V lost 0 bases to trimming and J lost 6 bases, with 13 bases between them. This CDR3 region has 15 residues. The DNA of the CDR3 is TGTGCCAGCAGTTACTCTCGGCAGGGGGGGGATACGCAGTATTTT. This codes for CASSYSRQGGDTQYF.

This chain uses TRBV19 with TRBJ2-6, with TRBD1 as a possible D gene (5 bases). Trimming took off 9 bases at V and 4 bases at J, with 16 bases between the two ends. Germline assignment: CDR1 LNHDA and CDR2 SQIVND (reference sequence). This CDR3 comprises 15 residues. In DNA, the CDR3 is TGTGCCAGCGGCGTCCTCTGGGGCGGGGCCAACGTCCTGACTTTC. Translation gives CASGVLWGGANVLTF. Drawing the rest from reference TRBV19 and TRBJ2-6, the complete variable domain is DGGITQSPKYLFRKEGQNVTLSCEQNLNHDAMYWYRQDPGQGLRLIYYSQIVNDFQKGDIAEGYSVSREKKESFPLTVTSAQKNPTAFYLCASGVLWGGANVLTFGAGSRLTVL.

The rearrangement links TRBV28 to TRBJ1-2; no reliable D call. Per germline, CDR1 MDHEN and CDR2 SYDVKM. The CDR3 sequence is 13 residues long. Trimming stripped 7 bases from V and 4 bases from J, with 13 bases between. CDR3 amino acids: CASKLQYTYGYTF. Written as DNA, the CDR3 is TGTGCCAGCAAACTACAGTACACCTATGGCTACACCTTC.

The chain employs TRBV25-1 and TRBJ2-1, with D perhaps TRBD1 or TRBD2 (5 bases each). The V end was cut by 4 bases, the J end by 5 bases, with 15 bases between. CDR3 length: 15 residues. Germline V gene data show CDR1 as MGHDK and CDR2 as SYGVNS. CDR3 bases: TGTGCCAGCAGTGGAACCGGGACCATGGACAATGAGCAGTTCTTC. Translation gives CASSGTGTMDNEQFF.

This clone was found many times. The chain joins TRBV6-4 to TRBJ2-1, with 9 positions matching TRBD2. This CDR3 spans 15 amino acids. With 0 bases clipped from V and 4 bases from J, the junction kept 1 base outside the gene matches. Per the germline V gene, CDR1 is MRHNA and CDR2 is SNTAGT. CDR3 protein: CASSDSLAGYNEQFF. The CDR3 DNA is TGTGCCAGCAGTGACTCCCTAGCGGGGTACAATGAGCAGTTCTTC.

The chain carries TRBV4-1 and TRBJ1-5; no definite D call. Trimming took off 0 bases at V and 5 bases at J, with 14 bases between the two ends. Germline V gives CDR1 MGHRA, CDR2 YSYEKL. The CDR3 loop spans 16 amino acids. The CDR3 sequence is CASSQDQVRTDQPQHF. In DNA form, the CDR3 reads TGCGCCAGCAGCCAAGATCAGGTGAGGACGGATCAGCCCCAGCATTTT.

The chain uses TRBV30 and TRBJ2-3, with unresolved D. CDR1 and CDR2 from the germline V gene are GTSNPN and SVGIG (reference sequence). The CDR3 contains 14 residues. Trimming stripped 0 bases from V and 0 bases from J, with 7 bases between. The chain's CDR3 is CAWSVARSTDTQYF. The CDR3 nucleotides are TGTGCCTGGAGTGTGGCGAGAAGCACAGATACGCAGTATTTT.